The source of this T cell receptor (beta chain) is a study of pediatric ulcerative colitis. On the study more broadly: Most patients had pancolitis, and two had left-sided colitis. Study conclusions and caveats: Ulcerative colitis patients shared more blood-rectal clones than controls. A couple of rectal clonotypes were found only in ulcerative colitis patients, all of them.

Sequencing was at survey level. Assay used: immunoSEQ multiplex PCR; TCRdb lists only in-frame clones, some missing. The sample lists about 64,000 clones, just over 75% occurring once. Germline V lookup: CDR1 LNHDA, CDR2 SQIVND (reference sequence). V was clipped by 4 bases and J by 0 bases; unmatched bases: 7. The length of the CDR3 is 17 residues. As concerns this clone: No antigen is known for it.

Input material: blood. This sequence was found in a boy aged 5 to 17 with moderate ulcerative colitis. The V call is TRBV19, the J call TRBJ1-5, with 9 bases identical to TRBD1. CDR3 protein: CASSTVDRGHSNQPQHF. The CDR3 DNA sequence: TGTGCCAGTAGTACCGTGGACAGGGGCCATAGCAATCAGCCCCAGCATTTT.